The 28 T cell receptor beta chains reported below all come from one sample, sequenced in a study of blood T cell repertoires in COVID-19. Clones were read by immunoSEQ multiplex PCR, and TCRdb kept only the in-frame ones, dropping some. This table holds some 230,000 clones, 75% to 90% found once. Sequenced input: PBMCs or T cells enriched from blood (not recorded which). These receptors all come from a woman aged 18-29 years in a cohort exposed to, infected with or recovered from COVID-19 (not recorded which).

The chain uses TRBV7-3 and TRBJ2-3, with D possibly TRBD2 on 7 matching bases. This CDR3 is built from 20 residues. V lost 0 bases, J lost 1 base, and 23 bases lay in between. Germline values: CDR1 SGHTA, CDR2 FQGTGA. The CDR3 DNA follows: TGTGCCAGCAGCTTAACCTCGGGGGGCCTGGGAACCGCACGCACAGATACGCAGTATTTT. Translation gives CASSLTSGGLGTARTDTQYF.

This chain connects TRBV7-2 to TRBJ2-1, with D hard to call. Trimming cost V 4 bases and J 4 bases, with 11 bases left between them. CDR3 length: 14 amino acids. Germline CDR1 and CDR2: SGHTA and FQGNSA. The DNA for the CDR3 is TGTGCCAGCAGCTCATCAGTCGTATACAATGAGCAGTTCTTC. This encodes CASSSSVVYNEQFF.

This clone was detected only once. The chain carries TRBV7-2 and TRBJ2-2, with TRBD2 identical over 13 bases. Germline lookup yields CDR1 SGHTA and CDR2 FQGNSA. With V trimmed by 1 base and J by 6 bases, 5 bases remained unmatched. The CDR3 totals 17 residues. For the CDR3, the DNA is TGTGCCAGCAGCTTAGAAACTAGCGGGGGGGCCCCCGGGGAGCTGTTTTTT. Translating it yields CASSLETSGGAPGELFF.

V is TRBV18 and J is TRBJ2-7; D might be TRBD1 (6 bases). Germline CDR1 KGHSH, CDR2 LQKENI. V was cut by 6 bases and J by 2 bases, with 14 bases left in between. The length of the CDR3 is 14 residues. CDR3 sequence (DNA): TGTGCCAGCTCCGAGGCCAGGGACACCTACGAGCAGTACTTC. This codes for CASSEARDTYEQYF.

This rearrangement joins TRBV27 to TRBJ1-5, with D perhaps matching TRBD1 (5 bases). V dropped 2 bases and J dropped 6 bases, with 14 bases sitting between them. This CDR3 spans 15 amino acids. The germline V gene encodes CDR1 MNHEY and CDR2 SMNVEV (reference sequence). The CDR3 spells CASSLGGTSVQPQHF. For the CDR3, the DNA is TGTGCCAGCAGTTTAGGCGGGACTTCGGTTCAGCCCCAGCATTTT.

The rearrangement links TRBV29-1 to TRBJ2-5; D is perhaps TRBD1 (6 bases). Between the trimmed V and J ends, which lost 3 bases and 2 bases, there was a span of 10 bases. Germline CDR1 SQVTM, CDR2 ANQGSEA. This CDR3 is 13 amino acids long. DNA for the CDR3: TGCAGCGTTGACCGTCAGGGGCAAGAGACCCAGTACTTC. Protein sequence: CSVDRQGQETQYF.

The V and J genes are TRBV4-1 and TRBJ1-1; D not certain. The CDR3 length is 15 residues. The V gene lost 1 base and the J gene lost 8 bases, with 17 bases spanning the gap. CDR1 is MGHRA, CDR2 YSYEKL, per germline. DNA of the CDR3: TGCGCCAGCAGCCAAGGACCCGGCGCGGCTACGGAAGCTTTCTTT. Residues: CASSQGPGAATEAFF.

The V gene is TRBV7-3, the J gene TRBJ1-5; perhaps TRBD1 as D (5 bases). Germline V gives CDR1 SGHTA, CDR2 FQGTGA. There are 15 residues in the CDR3. V lost 2 bases and J lost 1, with 9 bases in between. The CDR3 DNA is TGTGCCAGCAGCTTAGATGGGGGGAGCAATCAGCCCCAGCATTTT. It encodes CASSLDGGSNQPQHF.

This clone occurred once. The chain carries TRBV7-3 and TRBJ2-7; 11 bases align to TRBD2. With 5 bases clipped from V and 3 bases from J, the junction kept 9 bases outside the gene matches. The CDR3 runs to 16 residues. Per germline, CDR1 SGHTA and CDR2 FQGTGA. The CDR3 loop is CASSPTGTSGFYEQYF. The CDR3 DNA follows: TGTGCCAGCAGCCCGACCGGGACTAGCGGTTTCTACGAGCAGTACTTC.

V gene TRBV7-8 combines with J gene TRBJ1-1; 8 bases agree with TRBD1. CDR3 size: 16 residues. V shed 5 bases, J shed 1 base, and the junction held 9 bases outside the gene matches. Germline V gene sequence: CDR1 SGHVS, CDR2 FQNEAQ. DNA for the CDR3: TGTGCCAGCAGCACCCGCATAGGACAGGGGAACACTGAAGCTTTCTTT. Encoded protein: CASSTRIGQGNTEAFF.

The rearrangement joins TRBV5-1 to TRBJ1-1, with TRBD1 matching 8 bases. V gave up 3 bases and J gave up 5 bases; unmatched junction bases: 9. CDR1 is SGHRS, CDR2 YFSETQ, per germline. The CDR3 totals 15 residues. This CDR3 is CASSSMQGAFTEAFF. For the CDR3, the DNA is TGCGCCAGCAGCTCCATGCAGGGGGCGTTTACTGAAGCTTTCTTT.

V is TRBV14 and J is TRBJ2-1, with a weak D call TRBD1 (6 bases). Germline lookup yields CDR1 SGHDN and CDR2 FVKESK. V was shortened by 4 bases and J by 7 bases, with 11 bases between the two germline ends. The CDR3 consists of 13 residues. CDR3 sequence (DNA): TGTGCCAGCAGCCGTTTTCAGGGGAATGAGCAGTTCTTC. It is translated as CASSRFQGNEQFF. Full variable domain (missing parts from reference TRBV14 and TRBJ2-1): EAGVTQFPSHSVIEKGQTVTLRCDPISGHDNLYWYRRVMGKEIKFLLHFVKESKQDESGMPNNRFLAERTGGTYSTLKVQPAELEDSGVYFCASSRFQGNEQFFGPGTRLTVL.

V usage is TRBV15 and J usage is TRBJ1-4, with D perhaps matching TRBD1 (5 bases). The V end lost 0 bases, the J end lost 8 bases, and 13 bases lay between the germline ends. CDR3 size: 15 residues. Per germline, CDR1 LNHNV and CDR2 YYDKDF (reference sequence). CDR3 loop: CATSRDVSGWEKLFF. DNA of the CDR3: TGTGCCACCAGCAGAGATGTGTCAGGGTGGGAAAAACTGTTTTTT.

The CDR3 region has the DNA TGTGCCAGCAGCCAAGAGGAGGGTCAGCCCCAGCATTTT. This gives the protein CASSQEEGQPQHF. The chain uses TRBV3-1 (or the pseudogene TRBV3-2) and TRBJ1-5; no clear D gene. This CDR3 is 13 amino acids long. Between the trimmed V and J ends, which lost 0 bases and 6 bases, there was a span of 6 bases. Per germline, CDR1 LGHDT and CDR2 YNNKEL (reference sequence).

The chain couples TRBV5-4 to TRBJ2-3; D is ambiguous. Germline CDR1 and CDR2: SGHNT and YYREEE (reference sequence). The CDR3 extends over 13 amino acids. V shed 2 bases and J shed 4 bases, with 8 bases lying between them. This CDR3 is CASSFPTADTQYF. The CDR3 nucleotides read TGTGCCAGCAGCTTCCCAACAGCAGATACGCAGTATTTT. Filled out from reference TRBV5-4 and TRBJ2-3, the complete variable domain reads ETGVTQSPTHLIKTRGQQVTLRCSSQSGHNTVSWYQQALGQGPQFIFQYYREEENGRGNFPPRFSGLQFPNYSSELNVNALELDDSALYLCASSFPTADTQYFGPGTRLTVL.

This clone was counted only a few times. Other DNA sequences in this specimen translate into the identical CDR3. CDR3 sequence reads: CAIRGQEETQYF. In DNA form, the CDR3 reads TGTGCCATCAGAGGACAGGAAGAGACCCAGTACTTC. This chain connects TRBV10-3 to TRBJ2-5; the match to TRBD1 covers 7 bases. The CDR3 spans 12 residues. Germline lookup yields CDR1 ENHRY and CDR2 SYGVKD. Unmatched junction bases numbered 1, after V lost 6 bases and J lost 3 bases.

This chain links TRBV29-1 with TRBJ2-1; the match to TRBD2 covers 7 bases. In germline, CDR1 is SQVTM, CDR2 ANQGSEA. The CDR3 spans 15 residues. V lost 2 bases, J lost 1 base, and 5 bases stayed unmatched. The CDR3 DNA reads as TGCAGCGTTGAACGGCTAGCGGTATCCTACAATGAGCAGTTCTTC. Its translation: CSVERLAVSYNEQFF.

The V gene is TRBV4-1, the J gene TRBJ2-7; 8 bases line up with TRBD1. This CDR3 contains 14 residues. The germline V gene has CDR1 MGHRA and CDR2 YSYEKL. J was trimmed by 6 bases and V by 2 bases; bases with no gene match: 6. In DNA, the CDR3 is TGCGCCAGCAGCCAACCGACAGGGGCGGGCGAGCAGTACTTC. This codes for CASSQPTGAGEQYF.

This chain uses TRBV6-5 with TRBJ1-2; possible D gene TRBD1, 5 bases. Germline loops: CDR1 MNHEY, CDR2 SVGAGI. This CDR3 is 12 amino acids long. The V end was cut by 8 bases, the J end by 7 bases, with 14 bases between. CDR3 sequence reads: CASFRRGGGYTF. As DNA, the CDR3 is TGTGCCAGCTTCCGACGGGGGGGTGGCTACACCTTC.

In DNA form, the CDR3 reads TGTGCCAGCTCACCGTTAGAGGGGGATTATCAGCCCCAGCATTTT. Amino acid sequence: CASSPLEGDYQPQHF. The chain carries TRBV18 and TRBJ1-5; tentatively, D is TRBD1 (6 bases). The V and J ends lost 3 bases and 5 bases respectively, with 14 bases between them. The germline CDR1 and CDR2 sequences are KGHSH and LQKENI. This CDR3 is built from 15 residues.

The chain couples TRBV2 to TRBJ2-3; 10 positions match TRBD1. The germline V gene has CDR1 SNHLY and CDR2 FYNNEI. The CDR3 sequence is 16 residues long. Trimming took 6 bases from V and 2 from J; bases not matched to a gene: 8. The CDR3 region is CASRVQGQGNTDTQYF. The CDR3 DNA sequence: TGTGCCAGCAGAGTACAGGGACAGGGGAACACAGATACGCAGTATTTT.

This chain uses TRBV28 with TRBJ1-4; D is unresolved. In germline, CDR1 is MDHEN, CDR2 SYDVKM. Trimming pared 6 bases from V and 0 bases from J, leaving 14 bases between. This CDR3 has 16 residues. The CDR3 sequence: CASSPSLITTNEKLFF. CDR3 DNA sequence: TGTGCCAGCAGCCCAAGCCTGATAACAACTAATGAAAAACTGTTTTTT.

This sequence joins TRBV7-6 and TRBJ2-5, with D possibly TRBD2 on 5 matching bases. CDR3 length equals 15 residues. Germline lookup yields CDR1 SGHVS and CDR2 FNYEAQ. V lost 5 bases and J lost 0, with 13 bases in between. The CDR3 spells CASSRPLTNQETQYF. The CDR3 DNA reads TGTGCCAGCAGCCGGCCCCTGACTAACCAAGAGACCCAGTACTTC.

The chain combines TRBV3-1 (or the pseudogene TRBV3-2) with TRBJ1-1, with D possibly being TRBD1 (6 bases). CDR1 LGHDT and CDR2 YNNKEL come from the germline V gene (reference sequence). The germline V and J ends were trimmed by 4 bases and 11 bases, with 14 bases remaining between them. The CDR3 spans 12 residues. The CDR3 sequence: CASSRRGARAFF. The CDR3 DNA is TGTGCCAGCAGCCGTCGGGGGGCGCGGGCTTTCTTT.

This rearrangement joins TRBV24-1 to TRBJ2-2, with D perhaps matching TRBD1 (6 bases). The CDR3 has 15 amino acids. Per germline, CDR1 KGHDR and CDR2 SFDVKD. Trimming removed 7 bases from V and 6 bases from J, with 17 bases in between. CDR3 sequence (DNA): TGTGCCACCAGAAATGGCGCAGGGGAAGCCGGGGAGCTGTTTTTT. Translating it yields CATRNGAGEAGELFF.

This clone was detected a few times. The chain joins TRBV5-6 to TRBJ1-4, with a possible D match to TRBD1 (6 bases). The CDR3 loop spans 14 amino acids. Germline V gene data show CDR1 as SGHDT and CDR2 as YYEEEE. V was trimmed by 4 bases and J by 8 bases, leaving 15 bases between them. The CDR3: CASSLGQLGEKLFF. The CDR3 DNA reads as TGTGCCAGCAGCCTCGGACAGCTCGGCGAAAAACTGTTTTTT.

V gene TRBV29-1 combines with J gene TRBJ2-7, with 9 bases fitting TRBD1. Germline V gene lookup returns CDR1 SQVTM and CDR2 ANQGSEA. The CDR3 contains 13 residues. With 7 bases clipped from V and 0 bases from J, the junction kept 4 bases outside the gene matches. The CDR3 DNA reads TGCAGCGCCGGGACAGGGTCCTCCTACGAGCAGTACTTC. Its protein product is CSAGTGSSYEQYF.

The chain is built from TRBV3-1 (or the pseudogene TRBV3-2) and TRBJ1-2; the D gene is possibly TRBD1 (5 bases). The CDR3 sequence is 14 residues long. V lost 0 bases and J lost 6, with 11 bases in between. Germline lookup yields CDR1 LGHDT and CDR2 YNNKEL (reference sequence). The CDR3 DNA reads TGTGCCAGCAGCCAAGATGTGGCAGGGAATGGCTACACCTTC. This codes for CASSQDVAGNGYTF.